Included here is one TCR beta chain sequence, with context. Per the study methods: Nucleated cell number was recorded as an estimate derived from reference gene primer amplification. The data were produced by immunoSEQ multiplex PCR, yet TCRdb's version contains in-frame clones alone and is incomplete. From that table come the V and J calls and clone size; the DNA was used to work out D and trimming. The sample has approximately 400,000 clones; more than 75% are singletons. This sample is drawn from a study of blood T cell repertoires in COVID-19. Overall study context: Both acute and convalescent COVID-19 samples were obtained from the United States, Italy and Spain. Sample material is recorded as cDNA or gDNA derived from T cells, B-cell-depleted T cells, or PBMCs.

This TCR was recovered from a human donor with acute or convalescent COVID-19. The donor label of this sample is uncertain. The sample taken for sequencing was peripheral blood.

The DNA of the CDR3 is TGTGCCAGCAGCTTGGCCCACAGTGGCTACACCTTC. Encoded protein: CASSLAHSGYTF. The rearrangement uses TRBV5-4 and TRBJ1-2; D gene uncertain. The CDR3 is 12 residues long. Germline V lookup: CDR1 SGHNT, CDR2 YYREEE (reference sequence). Deletions cut 0 bases from V and 7 bases from J, with 7 bases between.